The 15 T cell receptor beta chains in this list originate from one sample, sequenced in a study of tumor and adjacent non-tumor tissue in lung cancer. TCRbeta libraries were built with three rounds of nested PCR, modified from ARM-PCR. TCRdb re-analysed the multiplex PCR reads in MiXCR, keeping a single row per CDR3 protein. This table has some 80,000 distinct CDR3 sequences, over 60% appearing once. The template was RNA from unsorted bulk tissue. Sequencing was performed on lung tumor tissue. These receptors were obtained from a woman aged 40 to 50 with non-small cell lung cancer.

CDR3 sequence (DNA): TGTGCCAGCAGCCCGGATCGGGGGTCCTACAATGAGCAGTTCTTC. It specifies CASSPDRGSYNEQFF. J is TRBJ2-1 and V is TRBV11-3, with D perhaps matching TRBD2 (6 bases). The germline V gene has CDR1 SGHNT and CDR2 YENEEA. CDR3 length: 15 amino acids. Between the trimmed V and J ends, which lost 5 bases and 1 base, there was a span of 12 bases.

This clonotype has a handful of counts. This chain joins TRBV20-1 and TRBJ2-1, with 9 bases fitting TRBD2. Per germline, CDR1 DFQATT and CDR2 SNEGSKA (reference sequence). The length of the CDR3 is 16 residues. V lost 3 bases and J lost 3; bases outside the gene matches: 9. CDR3 region: CSARAFAGGNYNEQFF. DNA of the CDR3: TGCAGTGCTAGGGCCTTTGCGGGAGGGAACTACAATGAGCAGTTCTTC.

As regards this clonotype: The junction shows a germline mismatch at one end, possibly a read error. V is TRBV5-4 and J is TRBJ1-3; D unresolved. The CDR3 loop spans 12 amino acids. CDR1 is SGHNT, CDR2 YYREEE, per germline (reference sequence). The CDR3 protein is CASNLFGNTIYF. CDR3 DNA sequence: TGTGCCAGCAACTTGTTTGGAAACACCATATATTTT.

A note on this clonotype: It may be a read error: a sequence one base away is much more abundant. The chain links TRBV7-9 to TRBJ2-5; no firm D call. The CDR3 has 10 amino acids. CDR1 is SEHNR, CDR2 FQNEAQ, per germline (reference sequence). The CDR3 region has the DNA TGTGCCAGCAGCGGAGAGGCCCAGTACTTC. This sequence encodes CASSGEAQYF.

This clonotype was seen only once. The junction does not match germline at one end; this may be a read error. The rearrangement joins TRBV11-3 to TRBJ2-1; TRBD2 matches at 12 bases. CDR3 length: 15 residues. CDR1 SGHNT and CDR2 YENEEA come from the germline V gene. CDR3 sequence reads: CVSSPRTSGANEQFF. The CDR3 bases are TGTGTCAGCAGCCCGAGGACTAGCGGGGCCAATGAACAGTTCTTC.

This clonotype was recorded once. An end of the junction does not agree with germline; a read error may underlie this. This chain uses TRBV11-3 with TRBJ2-7, with D uncertain. This CDR3 is 13 amino acids long. CDR1 is SGHNT and CDR2 is YENEEA in the germline V gene. CDR3 loop: CASSPGPLNDQYF. The CDR3 DNA reads TGTGCCAGCAGTCCCGGACCGCTCAACGACCAGTACTTC.

V usage is TRBV5-4 and J usage is TRBJ2-3, with 9 positions matching TRBD2. The CDR3 length is 15 residues. The germline V gene has CDR1 SGHNT and CDR2 YYREEE (reference sequence). CDR3 DNA sequence: TGTGTCAACAGCTCTCTTAGCGGGGGTACAGATACGCAGTATTTT. Its protein is CVNSSLSGGTDTQYF.

This clonotype was counted a few times. Since a much larger clone is just one base distant, this may be a read error. The chain joins TRBV6-6 to TRBJ2-5, with D uncertain. The CDR3 covers 11 residues. Germline V lookup: CDR1 MNHNY, CDR2 SVGAGI (reference sequence). The CDR3 loop reads CVSTHRETQYF. The CDR3 DNA follows: TGTGTCAGCACACATCGGGAGACCCAGTACTTC.

The chain combines TRBV2 with TRBJ1-5; possible D gene TRBD1, 5 bases. Deletions cut 3 bases from V and 4 bases from J, with 13 bases between. This CDR3 is built from 15 residues. Germline V gene data show CDR1 as SNHLY and CDR2 as FYNNEI. This CDR3 is CASSDLTEVNQPQHF. DNA of the CDR3: TGTGCCAGCAGTGATCTGACAGAGGTGAATCAGCCCCAGCATTTT. Together with reference TRBV2 and TRBJ1-5, the CDR3 gives the full variable domain: EPEVTQTPSHQVTQMGQEVILRCVPISNHLYFYWYRQILGQKVEFLVSFYNNEISEKSEIFDDQFSVERPDGSNFTLKIRSTKLEDSAMYFCASSDLTEVNQPQHFGDGTRLSIL.

Concerning this clonotype: At one end the junction does not follow the germline gene, possibly because of a read error. V usage is TRBV12-3 or TRBV12-4 and J usage is TRBJ2-7, with D unresolved. This CDR3 is 14 amino acids long. The CDR3 protein is CASSSQIRTYEQYF. CDR3 sequence (DNA): TGTGCCAGCAGTTCGCAGATAAGGACCTACGAGCAATACTTC.

Concerning this clonotype itself: Given a much more abundant clone one base away, this may be a read error. V gene TRBV7-9 combines with J gene TRBJ2-3, with 10 bases that match TRBD1. Trimming removed 2 bases from V and 2 bases from J; junction bases left unmatched: 4. CDR3 size: 16 residues. The germline gives CDR1 SEHNR, CDR2 FQNEAQ (reference sequence). The CDR3 DNA follows: TGTGCCAGCAGCTTAAGACAGGGGGCTTACACAGATACGCAGTATTTT. Its protein is CASSLRQGAYTDTQYF.

This clonotype appeared once. The chain carries TRBV10-3 and TRBJ2-7; 12 positions match TRBD2. This CDR3 contains 16 residues. Germline V gene lookup returns CDR1 ENHRY and CDR2 SYGVKD. CDR3 DNA sequence: TGTGTCACCGTGTCCGGACTAGCGGGGCATACTTACGAGCAGTACTTC. Its translation is CVTVSGLAGHTYEQYF.

Notes on this clonotype: At one end the junction does not follow the germline gene, possibly because of a read error. The chain has TRBV20-1 and TRBJ2-7, with unresolved D. This CDR3 spans 14 amino acids. Germline V lookup: CDR1 DFQATT, CDR2 SNEGSKA (reference sequence). CDR3 amino acids: CNARLVFKGSEQYF. The CDR3 nucleotides are TGCAATGCTAGACTTGTTTTTAAGGGATCCGAGCAGTACTTC.

In the case of this clonotype: At one boundary the junction diverges from the germline segment, which might be a read error. The chain couples TRBV6-2 or TRBV6-3 to TRBJ2-2; either TRBD1 or TRBD2 may fit D (5 bases each). The germline V gene has CDR1 MNHEY and CDR2 SVGEGT. The CDR3 covers 15 residues. DNA of the CDR3: TGTGCCAGCACCACGGGTACAGGTCAGGCCGGGGAGCTGTCTTTT. Amino acid sequence: CASTTGTGQAGELSF.

This chain connects TRBV20-1 to TRBJ1-1; possible D gene TRBD1, 5 bases. Per the germline V gene, CDR1 is DFQATT and CDR2 is SNEGSKA (reference sequence). The CDR3 is 12 residues long. The germline V and J ends were trimmed by 6 bases and 6 bases, with 14 bases remaining between them. The CDR3 is CSAKGLGAEAFF. The CDR3 DNA is TGCAGTGCGAAAGGACTGGGGGCTGAAGCTTTCTTT.